Presented here are 15 T cell receptor beta chains from one specimen sequenced in a study of beta chain features in type 1 diabetes. Study-wide findings and caveats: Shorter TCRB CDR3s, moderately but significantly so, were found in Type 1 diabetes patients in all four CD4+ subsets.

Their antigen targets remain unknown. The whole isolated RNA underwent reverse transcription, so sequencing captured expressed TCRB transcripts. Method: immunoSEQ multiplex PCR; TCRdb's copy keeps in-frame clones and lacks some. The sample carries roughly 340,000 clones, approximately 12% recorded once. Sequenced sample: naive CD4+ T cells from blood. The receptor set was obtained from a woman between 18 and 29 years old with type 1 diabetes.

The rearrangement joins TRBV18 to TRBJ2-7, with TRBD1 matching 8 bases. Germline V CDR1 and CDR2: KGHSH, LQKENI. V shed 3 bases, J shed 1 base, and the junction held 5 bases outside the gene matches. This CDR3 comprises 15 residues. CDR3 nucleotides: TGTGCCAGCTCACCCCGACAGGGGCCATCCTACGAGCAGTACTTC. It codes for CASSPRQGPSYEQYF.

The genes are TRBV20-1 and TRBJ2-5; possible D gene TRBD2, 5 bases. The germline CDR1 and CDR2 sequences are DFQATT and SNEGSKA (reference sequence). The CDR3 has 11 residues. Deletions cut 6 bases from V and 5 bases from J, with 10 bases between. CDR3 coding DNA: TGCAGTGCGCGACTAACTGAGACCCAGTACTTC. Translated, it gives CSARLTETQYF.

The rearrangement joins TRBV7-2 to TRBJ2-4; 7 positions agree with TRBD2. After removal of 5 bases from V and 9 bases from J, the junction contained 7 bases not matched to a gene. This CDR3 spans 13 amino acids. Germline V gene sequence: CDR1 SGHTA, CDR2 FQGNSA. The CDR3 sequence: CASSQGGLGIQYF. For the CDR3, the DNA is TGTGCCAGCAGCCAGGGAGGGCTGGGCATTCAGTACTTC. The complete variable domain, with remaining parts taken from reference TRBV7-2 and TRBJ2-4, reads GAGVSQSPSNKVTEKGKDVELRCDPISGHTALYWYRQSLGQGLEFLIYFQGNSAPDKSGLPSDRFSAERTGGSVSTLTIQRTQQEDSAVYLCASSQGGLGIQYFGAGTRLSVL.

The chain has TRBV25-1 and TRBJ1-1, with D maybe TRBD1 (5 bases). Trimming shortened V by 5 bases and J by 3 bases, and 19 bases separated the two germline ends. CDR1 is MGHDK, CDR2 SYGVNS, per germline. The CDR3 length is 16 residues. This CDR3 is CASSPHGGADDTEAFF. CDR3 nucleotides: TGTGCCAGCAGTCCCCACGGGGGAGCTGATGACACTGAAGCTTTCTTT.

V is TRBV5-4 and J is TRBJ2-1; 11 positions agree with TRBD2. The CDR3 runs 17 residues. CDR1 and CDR2 from the germline V gene are SGHNT and YYREEE (reference sequence). V lost 3 bases to trimming and J lost 7 bases; unmatched junction nucleotides: 12. CDR3 protein: CASSSSGTSGRRNEQFF. The DNA of the CDR3 is TGTGCCAGCAGCTCTTCGGGGACTAGCGGAAGAAGGAATGAGCAGTTCTTC.

Only a few counts were recorded for this clone. This chain connects TRBV18 to TRBJ1-5, with D maybe TRBD1 (5 bases). The CDR3 has 16 residues. Germline CDR1 and CDR2: KGHSH and LQKENI. Trimming took 5 bases from V and 1 from J, leaving 15 bases between them. CDR3 residues: CASSLFSRESNQPQHF. Written as DNA, the CDR3 is TGTGCCAGCTCATTATTCTCCAGGGAAAGCAATCAGCCCCAGCATTTT.

The rearrangement links TRBV4-2 to TRBJ2-7, with 12 bases identical to TRBD2. Germline V gene sequence: CDR1 LGHNA, CDR2 YNFKEQ. Unmatched junction bases numbered 14, after V lost 1 base and J lost 4 bases. The length of the CDR3 is 19 residues. CDR3 amino acids: CASSQVIPSGRAGGYEQYV. For the CDR3, the DNA is TGTGCCAGCAGCCAAGTAATACCTAGCGGGAGGGCCGGGGGATACGAGCAGTACGTC.

The rearrangement joins TRBV19 to TRBJ2-7; 8 bases are shared with TRBD2. Germline CDR1 LNHDA, CDR2 SQIVND (reference sequence). The CDR3 extends over 16 amino acids. V lost 4 bases, J lost 4 bases, and 12 bases stayed unmatched. The CDR3 sequence: CASSTSSGTRWYEQYF. The CDR3 DNA reads as TGTGCCAGTAGTACCTCCTCCGGGACTAGGTGGTACGAGCAGTACTTC.

The chain couples TRBV18 to TRBJ1-1, with D tentatively TRBD1 (5 bases). Deletions cut 8 bases from V and 5 bases from J, with 21 bases between. Per germline, CDR1 KGHSH and CDR2 LQKENI. The CDR3 extends over 15 amino acids. CDR3 sequence: CASALAGRGGTEAFF. The CDR3 DNA reads as TGTGCCAGCGCCCTGGCCGGACGGGGGGGGACTGAAGCTTTCTTT. Full variable domain (missing parts from reference TRBV18 and TRBJ1-1): NAGVMQNPRHLVRRRGQEARLRCSPMKGHSHVYWYRQLPEEGLKFMVYLQKENIIDESGMPKERFSAEFPKEGPSILRIQQVVRGDSAAYFCASALAGRGGTEAFFGQGTRLTVV.

For the CDR3, the DNA is TGTGCCAGCAGGGACCACGGGGCGGGAGCGTATGAGCAGTTCTTC. Encoded protein: CASRDHGAGAYEQFF. The rearrangement links TRBV6-5 to TRBJ2-1; 7 bases are a match to TRBD2. The J segment lost 8 bases and the V segment lost 6 bases, leaving 13 bases of the junction unmatched. Germline values: CDR1 MNHEY, CDR2 SVGAGI. CDR3 length equals 15 residues.

V is TRBV5-1 and J is TRBJ2-5, with 10 bases aligning to TRBD2. The CDR3 length is 15 residues. The junction had 7 bases not matched to a gene; V was cut back by 3 bases and J by 5 bases. CDR1 and CDR2 (germline): SGHRS, YFSETQ. The CDR3 region is CASSWGLAGDETQYF. The CDR3 DNA reads TGCGCCAGCAGCTGGGGTCTAGCGGGAGACGAGACCCAGTACTTC.

In this sample, this clone turned up a few times. This chain connects TRBV5-6 to TRBJ2-5; a weak D match, TRBD2 (5 bases). The V gene lost 1 base and the J gene lost 7 bases, with 17 bases spanning the gap. CDR3 length: 15 amino acids. From germline, CDR1 is SGHDT and CDR2 YYEEEE. The DNA for the CDR3 is TGTGCCAGCAGCTTGATTCCCCTAGCCCTGGGGACCCAGTACTTC. Its translation is CASSLIPLALGTQYF.

The chain combines TRBV19 with TRBJ2-7; D is ambiguous. The germline gives CDR1 LNHDA, CDR2 SQIVND (reference sequence). V was pared by 5 bases and J by 0 bases, with 11 bases between. CDR3 size: 14 residues. The CDR3 nucleotides read TGTGCCAGTAGTGCCACCCGCGACTCCTACGAGCAGTACGTC. Translated, it gives CASSATRDSYEQYV.

The chain is built from TRBV19 and TRBJ2-5; 10 bases are a match to TRBD1. Germline V gene sequence: CDR1 LNHDA, CDR2 SQIVND (reference sequence). The V and J ends lost 4 bases and 4 bases, in that order; junction bases with no gene match: 9. The CDR3 has 16 amino acids. Here the CDR3 DNA reads TGTGCCAGTAGTACCCCTGGTGACAGGGGGCTAGAGACCCAGTACTTC. This sequence encodes CASSTPGDRGLETQYF.

J is TRBJ2-7 and V is TRBV21-1; TRBD2 is taken as the D call from the table, unchecked against the DNA. TRBV21-1 counts as a pseudogene. The CDR3 sequence is 15 residues long. CDR3 nucleotides: TGTGCCAGCAGCAAAGGACTAGCTCGATCCTACGAGCAGTACTTC. Translation: CASSKGLARSYEQYF.